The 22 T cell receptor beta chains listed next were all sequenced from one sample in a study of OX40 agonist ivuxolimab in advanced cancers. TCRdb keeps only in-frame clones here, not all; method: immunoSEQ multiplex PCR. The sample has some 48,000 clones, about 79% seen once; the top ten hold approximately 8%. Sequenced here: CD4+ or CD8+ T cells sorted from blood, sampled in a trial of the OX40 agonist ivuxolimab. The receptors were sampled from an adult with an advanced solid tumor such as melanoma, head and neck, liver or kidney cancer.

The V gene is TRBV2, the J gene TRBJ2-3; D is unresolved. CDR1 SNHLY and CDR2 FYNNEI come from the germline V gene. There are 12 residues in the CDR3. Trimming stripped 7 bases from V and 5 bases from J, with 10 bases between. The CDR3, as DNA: TGTGCCAGCACCATCGGAATAGATACGCAGTATTTT. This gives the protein CASTIGIDTQYF. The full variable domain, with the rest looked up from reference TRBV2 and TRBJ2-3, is EPEVTQTPSHQVTQMGQEVILRCVPISNHLYFYWYRQILGQKVEFLVSFYNNEISEKSEIFDDQFSVERPDGSNFTLKIRSTKLEDSAMYFCASTIGIDTQYFGPGTRLTVL.

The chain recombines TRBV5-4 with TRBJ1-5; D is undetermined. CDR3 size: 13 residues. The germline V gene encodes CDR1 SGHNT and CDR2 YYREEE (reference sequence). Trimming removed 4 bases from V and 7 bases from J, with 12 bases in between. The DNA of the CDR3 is TGTGCCAGCAGCACGGGTCTCCAACAGCCCCAGCATTTT. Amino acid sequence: CASSTGLQQPQHF.

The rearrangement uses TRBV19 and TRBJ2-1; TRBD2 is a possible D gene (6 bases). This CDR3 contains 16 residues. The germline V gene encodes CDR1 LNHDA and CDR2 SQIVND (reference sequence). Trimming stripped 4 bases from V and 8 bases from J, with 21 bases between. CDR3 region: CASSTPQGEAGHEQFF. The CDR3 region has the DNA TGTGCCAGTAGTACCCCTCAAGGGGAGGCAGGCCATGAGCAGTTCTTC.

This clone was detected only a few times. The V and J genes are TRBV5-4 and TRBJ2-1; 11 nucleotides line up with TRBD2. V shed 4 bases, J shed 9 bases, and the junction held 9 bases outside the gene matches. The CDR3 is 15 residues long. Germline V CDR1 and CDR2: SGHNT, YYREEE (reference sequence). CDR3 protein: CASSGLAGTPGEQFF. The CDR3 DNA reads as TGTGCCAGCAGCGGACTAGCGGGTACCCCCGGTGAGCAGTTCTTC.

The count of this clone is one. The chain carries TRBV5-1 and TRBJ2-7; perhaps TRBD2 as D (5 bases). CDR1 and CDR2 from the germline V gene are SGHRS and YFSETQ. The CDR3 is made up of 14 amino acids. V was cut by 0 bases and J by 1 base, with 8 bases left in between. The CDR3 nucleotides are TGCGCCAGCAGCTTGGCCACGGGGTCCTACGAGCAGTACTTC. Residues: CASSLATGSYEQYF.

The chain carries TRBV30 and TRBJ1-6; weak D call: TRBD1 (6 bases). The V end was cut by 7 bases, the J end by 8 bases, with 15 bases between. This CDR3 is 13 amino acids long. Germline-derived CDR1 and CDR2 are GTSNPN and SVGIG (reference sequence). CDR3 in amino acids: CASTRTVYSPLHF. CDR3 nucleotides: TGTGCCTCCACCAGGACAGTGTATTCACCCCTCCACTTT.

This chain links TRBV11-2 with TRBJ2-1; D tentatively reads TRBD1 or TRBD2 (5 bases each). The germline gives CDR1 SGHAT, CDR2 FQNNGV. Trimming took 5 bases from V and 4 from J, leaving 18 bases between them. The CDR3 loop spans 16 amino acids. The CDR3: CASSPIRGAEYNEQFF. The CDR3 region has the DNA TGTGCCAGCAGCCCAATTCGGGGCGCGGAGTACAATGAGCAGTTCTTC.

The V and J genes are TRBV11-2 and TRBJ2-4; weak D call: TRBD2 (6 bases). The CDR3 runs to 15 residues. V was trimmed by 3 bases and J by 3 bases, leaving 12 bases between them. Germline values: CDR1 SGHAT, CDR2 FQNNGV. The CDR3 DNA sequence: TGTGCCAGCAGCTTTCGCGGGATGGTCAAAAACATTCAGTACTTC. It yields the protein CASSFRGMVKNIQYF. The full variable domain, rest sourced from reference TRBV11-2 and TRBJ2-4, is EAGVAQSPRYKIIEKRQSVAFWCNPISGHATLYWYQQILGQGPKLLIQFQNNGVVDDSQLPKDRFSAERLKGVDSTLKIQPAKLEDSAVYLCASSFRGMVKNIQYFGAGTRLSVL.

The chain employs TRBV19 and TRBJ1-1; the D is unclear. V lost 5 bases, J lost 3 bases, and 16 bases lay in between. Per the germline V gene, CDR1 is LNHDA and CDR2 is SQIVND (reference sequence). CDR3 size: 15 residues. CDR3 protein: CASSVHKGVHTEAFF. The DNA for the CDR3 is TGTGCCAGTAGTGTCCACAAGGGTGTTCACACTGAAGCTTTCTTT.

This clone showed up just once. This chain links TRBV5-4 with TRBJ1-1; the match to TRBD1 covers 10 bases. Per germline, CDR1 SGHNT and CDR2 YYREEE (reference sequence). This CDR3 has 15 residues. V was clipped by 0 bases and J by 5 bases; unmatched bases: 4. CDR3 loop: CASSLEGTGETEAFF. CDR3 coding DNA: TGTGCCAGCAGCTTGGAAGGGACAGGGGAAACTGAAGCTTTCTTT.

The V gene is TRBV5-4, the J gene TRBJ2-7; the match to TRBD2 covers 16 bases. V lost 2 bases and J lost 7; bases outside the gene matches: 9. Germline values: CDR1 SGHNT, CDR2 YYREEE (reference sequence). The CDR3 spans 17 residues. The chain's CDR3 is CASSFGTSGRALGEQYF. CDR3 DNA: TGTGCCAGCAGCTTCGGGACTAGCGGGAGGGCCTTGGGTGAGCAGTACTTC.

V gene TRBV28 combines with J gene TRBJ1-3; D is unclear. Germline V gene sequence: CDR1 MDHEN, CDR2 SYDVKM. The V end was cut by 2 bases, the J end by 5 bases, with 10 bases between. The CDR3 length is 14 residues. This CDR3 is CASSLRQRRNTIYF. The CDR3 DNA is TGTGCCAGCAGTTTACGCCAGAGGCGAAACACCATATATTTT.

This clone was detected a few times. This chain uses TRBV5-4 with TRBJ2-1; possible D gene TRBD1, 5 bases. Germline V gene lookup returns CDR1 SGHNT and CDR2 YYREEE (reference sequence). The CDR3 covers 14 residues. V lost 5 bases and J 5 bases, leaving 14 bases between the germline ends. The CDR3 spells CASSPGRFDNEQFF. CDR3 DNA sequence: TGTGCCAGCAGTCCAGGGCGGTTCGACAATGAGCAGTTCTTC.

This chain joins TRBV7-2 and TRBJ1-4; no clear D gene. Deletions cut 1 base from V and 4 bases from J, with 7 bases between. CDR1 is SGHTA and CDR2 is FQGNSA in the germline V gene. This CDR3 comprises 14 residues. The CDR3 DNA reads TGTGCCAGCAGCTTAGGGGGTGGTAATGAAAAACTGTTTTTT. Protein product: CASSLGGGNEKLFF.

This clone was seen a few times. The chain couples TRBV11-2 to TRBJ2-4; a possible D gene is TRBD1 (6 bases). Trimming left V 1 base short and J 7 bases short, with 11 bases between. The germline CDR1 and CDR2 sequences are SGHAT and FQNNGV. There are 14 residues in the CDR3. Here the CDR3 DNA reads TGTGCCAGCAGCTTAGGCGGGCAGGGGAACATTCAGTACTTC. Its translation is CASSLGGQGNIQYF.

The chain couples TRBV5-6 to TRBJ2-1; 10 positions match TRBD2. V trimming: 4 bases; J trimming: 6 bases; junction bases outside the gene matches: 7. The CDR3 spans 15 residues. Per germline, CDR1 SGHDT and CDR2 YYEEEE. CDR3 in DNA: TGTGCCAGCAGCGAACAGCGGGAGGGAGGCAATGAGCAGTTCTTC. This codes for CASSEQREGGNEQFF.

In nucleotides, the CDR3 is TGTGCCAGCAGCTCCCCGTGGCTACAGGGTGGTGCCGAGCAGTACTTC. Residues: CASSSPWLQGGAEQYF. The genes are TRBV7-9 and TRBJ2-7; D is perhaps TRBD1 (6 bases). Trimming took off 4 bases at V and 6 bases at J, with 22 bases between the two ends. Germline-derived CDR1 and CDR2 are SEHNR and FQNEAQ (reference sequence). CDR3 size: 16 residues.

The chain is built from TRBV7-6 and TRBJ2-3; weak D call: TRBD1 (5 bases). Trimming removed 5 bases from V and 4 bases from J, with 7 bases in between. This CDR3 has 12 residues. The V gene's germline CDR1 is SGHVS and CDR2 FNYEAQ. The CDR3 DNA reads TGTGCCAGCAGCCTAGGGGCAGATACGCAGTATTTT. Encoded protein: CASSLGADTQYF. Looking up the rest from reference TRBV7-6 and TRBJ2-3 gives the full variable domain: GAGVSQSPRYKVTKRGQDVALRCDPISGHVSLYWYRQALGQGPEFLTYFNYEAQQDKSGLPNDRFSAERPEGSISTLTIQRTEQRDSAMYRCASSLGADTQYFGPGTRLTVL.

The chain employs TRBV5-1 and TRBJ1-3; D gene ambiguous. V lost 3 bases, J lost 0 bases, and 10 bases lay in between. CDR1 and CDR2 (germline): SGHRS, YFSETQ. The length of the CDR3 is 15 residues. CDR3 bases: TGCGCCAGCAGCTGGGATGGGAGCTCTGGAAACACCATATATTTT. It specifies CASSWDGSSGNTIYF.

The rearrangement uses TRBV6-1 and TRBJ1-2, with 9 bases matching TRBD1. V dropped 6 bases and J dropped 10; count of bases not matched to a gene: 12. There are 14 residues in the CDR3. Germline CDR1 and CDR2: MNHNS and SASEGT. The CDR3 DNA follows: TGTGCCAGCAGGGATACAGGGGGCGTCTTTGACTACACCTTC. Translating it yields CASRDTGGVFDYTF.

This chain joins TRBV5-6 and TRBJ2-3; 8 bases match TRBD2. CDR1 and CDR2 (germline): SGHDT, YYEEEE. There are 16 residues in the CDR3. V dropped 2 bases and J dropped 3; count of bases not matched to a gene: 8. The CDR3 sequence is CASSFFFGRETDTQYF. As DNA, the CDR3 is TGTGCCAGCAGCTTCTTTTTCGGGAGGGAGACAGATACGCAGTATTTT.

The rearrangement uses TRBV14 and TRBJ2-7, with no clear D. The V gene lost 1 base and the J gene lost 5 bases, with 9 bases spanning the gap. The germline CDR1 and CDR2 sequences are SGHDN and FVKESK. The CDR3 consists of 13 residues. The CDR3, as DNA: TGTGCCAGCAGCCAAGTAGGGCGTGACGAGCAGTACTTC. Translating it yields CASSQVGRDEQYF.